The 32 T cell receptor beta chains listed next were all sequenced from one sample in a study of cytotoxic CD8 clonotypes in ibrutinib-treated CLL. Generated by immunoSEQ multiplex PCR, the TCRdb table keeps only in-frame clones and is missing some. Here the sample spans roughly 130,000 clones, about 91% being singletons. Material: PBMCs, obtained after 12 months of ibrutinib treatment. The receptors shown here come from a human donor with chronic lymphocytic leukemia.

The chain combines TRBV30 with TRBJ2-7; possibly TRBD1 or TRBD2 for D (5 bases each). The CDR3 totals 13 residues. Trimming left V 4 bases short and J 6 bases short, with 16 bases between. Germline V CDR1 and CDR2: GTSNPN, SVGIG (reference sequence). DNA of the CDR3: TGTGCCTGGACCTTAGGGACCCTGGGCGAGCAGTACTTC. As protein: CAWTLGTLGEQYF.

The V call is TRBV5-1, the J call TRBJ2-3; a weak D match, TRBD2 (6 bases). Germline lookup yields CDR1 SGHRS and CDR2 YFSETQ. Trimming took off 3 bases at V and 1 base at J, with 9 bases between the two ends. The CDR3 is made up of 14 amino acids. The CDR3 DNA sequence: TGCGCCAGCAGCTCAGAGCGGGGCACAGATACGCAGTATTTT. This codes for CASSSERGTDTQYF.

This chain's CDR3 is CASSITGASLGKLFF. The CDR3 coding sequence is TGTGCCAGCAGCATAACAGGGGCCTCTTTGGGAAAACTGTTTTTT. The chain links TRBV7-8 to TRBJ1-4; TRBD1 aligns across 7 bases. This CDR3 has 15 amino acids. The V gene end was trimmed by 5 bases and the J gene end by 10 bases; junction bases not matched to a gene: 13. CDR1 and CDR2 (germline): SGHVS, FQNEAQ.

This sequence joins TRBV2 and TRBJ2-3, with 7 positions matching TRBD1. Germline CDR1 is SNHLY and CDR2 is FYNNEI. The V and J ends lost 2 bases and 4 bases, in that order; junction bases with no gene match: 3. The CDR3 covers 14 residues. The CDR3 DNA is TGTGCCAGCAGTGAACAGACAGGGCCAGATACGCAGTATTTT. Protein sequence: CASSEQTGPDTQYF. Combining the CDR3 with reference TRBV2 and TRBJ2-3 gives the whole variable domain EPEVTQTPSHQVTQMGQEVILRCVPISNHLYFYWYRQILGQKVEFLVSFYNNEISEKSEIFDDQFSVERPDGSNFTLKIRSTKLEDSAMYFCASSEQTGPDTQYFGPGTRLTVL.

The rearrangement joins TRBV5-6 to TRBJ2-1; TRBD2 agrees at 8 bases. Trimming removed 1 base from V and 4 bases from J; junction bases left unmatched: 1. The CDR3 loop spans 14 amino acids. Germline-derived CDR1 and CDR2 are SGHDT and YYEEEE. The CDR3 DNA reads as TGTGCCAGCAGCTTGCTAGCGGGTTACAATGAGCAGTTCTTC. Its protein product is CASSLLAGYNEQFF.

CDR3 sequence reads: CASIRLAGGNEQFF. The CDR3 nucleotides are TGTGCCAGCATCAGACTAGCGGGAGGGAATGAGCAGTTCTTC. The rearrangement links TRBV27 to TRBJ2-1; 14 bases map to TRBD2. This CDR3 is built from 14 residues. J gave up 7 bases and V 7 bases, and 3 bases lay outside the gene matches. CDR1 is MNHEY and CDR2 is SMNVEV in the germline V gene (reference sequence).

The CDR3 protein is CASSLPPYRAGSYNEQFF. CDR3 DNA sequence: TGTGCCAGCAGTTTGCCACCCTATCGGGCAGGCTCCTACAATGAGCAGTTCTTC. This chain connects TRBV27 to TRBJ2-1; D not resolved. V lost 3 bases and J 0 bases, leaving 18 bases between the germline ends. CDR1 MNHEY and CDR2 SMNVEV come from the germline V gene (reference sequence). This CDR3 has 18 amino acids.

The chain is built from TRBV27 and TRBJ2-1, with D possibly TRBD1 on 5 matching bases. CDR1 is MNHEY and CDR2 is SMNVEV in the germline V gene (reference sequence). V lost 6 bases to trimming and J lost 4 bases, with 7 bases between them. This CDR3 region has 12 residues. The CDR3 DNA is TGTGCCAGCAGGTACAGGTACAATGAGCAGTTCTTC. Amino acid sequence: CASRYRYNEQFF.

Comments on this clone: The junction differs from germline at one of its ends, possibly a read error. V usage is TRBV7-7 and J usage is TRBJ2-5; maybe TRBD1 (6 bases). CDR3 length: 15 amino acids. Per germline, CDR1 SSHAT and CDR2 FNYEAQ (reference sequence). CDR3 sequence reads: CASSLGGVGSETQYF. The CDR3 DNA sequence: TGTGCTAGCAGCTTAGGGGGAGTGGGGTCTGAGACCCAGTACTTC. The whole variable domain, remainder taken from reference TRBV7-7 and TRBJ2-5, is GAGVSQSPRYKVTKRGQDVTLRCDPISSHATLYWYQQALGQGPEFLTYFNYEAQPDKSGLPSDRFSAERPEGSISTLTIQRTEQRDSAMYRCASSLGGVGSETQYFGPGTRLLVL.

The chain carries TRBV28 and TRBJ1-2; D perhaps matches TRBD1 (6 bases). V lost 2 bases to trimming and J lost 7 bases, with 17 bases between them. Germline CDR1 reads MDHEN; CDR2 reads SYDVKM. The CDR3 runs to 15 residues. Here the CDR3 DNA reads TGTGCCAGCAGTTTAGTTTCGGGGGGCGAGGTTGGCTACACCTTC. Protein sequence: CASSLVSGGEVGYTF.

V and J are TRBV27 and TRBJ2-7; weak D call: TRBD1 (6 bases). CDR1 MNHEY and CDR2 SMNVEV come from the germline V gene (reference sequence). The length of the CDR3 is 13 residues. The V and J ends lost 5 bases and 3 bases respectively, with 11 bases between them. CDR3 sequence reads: CASSETGGYEQYF. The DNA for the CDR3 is TGTGCCAGCAGTGAGACAGGCGGCTACGAGCAGTACTTC.

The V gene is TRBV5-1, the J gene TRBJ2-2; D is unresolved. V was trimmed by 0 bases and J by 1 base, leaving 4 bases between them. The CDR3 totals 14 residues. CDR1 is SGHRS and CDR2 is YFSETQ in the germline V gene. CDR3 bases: TGCGCCAGCAGCTTGGACGGGAACACCGGGGAGCTGTTTTTT. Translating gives CASSLDGNTGELFF. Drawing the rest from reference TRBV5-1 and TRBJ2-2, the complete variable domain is KAGVTQTPRYLIKTRGQQVTLSCSPISGHRSVSWYQQTPGQGLQFLFEYFSETQRNKGNFPGRFSGRQFSNSRSEMNVSTLELGDSALYLCASSLDGNTGELFFGEGSRLTVL.

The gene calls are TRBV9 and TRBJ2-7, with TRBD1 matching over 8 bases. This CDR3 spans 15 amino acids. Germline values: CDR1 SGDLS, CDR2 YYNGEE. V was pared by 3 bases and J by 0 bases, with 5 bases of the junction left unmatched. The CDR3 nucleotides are TGTGCCAGCAGCGCAAGGACAGGGAACTCCTACGAGCAGTACTTC. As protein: CASSARTGNSYEQYF.

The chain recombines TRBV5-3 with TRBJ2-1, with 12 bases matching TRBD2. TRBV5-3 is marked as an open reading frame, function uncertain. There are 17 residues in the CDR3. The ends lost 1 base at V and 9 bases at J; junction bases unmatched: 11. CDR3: CARSLIALAGGQAEQFF. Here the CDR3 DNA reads TGTGCCAGAAGCTTGATCGCCCTAGCGGGAGGGCAAGCTGAGCAGTTCTTC.

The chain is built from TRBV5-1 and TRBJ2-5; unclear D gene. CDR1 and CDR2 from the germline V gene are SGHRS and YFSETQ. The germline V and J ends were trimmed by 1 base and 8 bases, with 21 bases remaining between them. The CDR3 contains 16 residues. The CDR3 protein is CASSLKSTRPPDTQYF. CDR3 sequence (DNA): TGCGCCAGCAGCTTGAAGTCAACACGGCCCCCAGACACCCAGTACTTC. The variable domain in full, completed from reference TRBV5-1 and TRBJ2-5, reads KAGVTQTPRYLIKTRGQQVTLSCSPISGHRSVSWYQQTPGQGLQFLFEYFSETQRNKGNFPGRFSGRQFSNSRSEMNVSTLELGDSALYLCASSLKSTRPPDTQYFGPGTRLLVL.

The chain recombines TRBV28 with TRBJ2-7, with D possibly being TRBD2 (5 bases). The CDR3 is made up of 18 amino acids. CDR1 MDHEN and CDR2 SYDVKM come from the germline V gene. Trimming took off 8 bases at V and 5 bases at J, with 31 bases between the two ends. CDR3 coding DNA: TGTGCCAGCTCTCGAATAACGGTAGGGAGACCCCAACCCCACGAGCAGTACTTC. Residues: CASSRITVGRPQPHEQYF. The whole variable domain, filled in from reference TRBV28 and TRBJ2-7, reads DVKVTQSSRYLVKRTGEKVFLECVQDMDHENMFWYRQDPGLGLRLIYFSYDVKMKEKGDIPEGYSVSREKKERFSLILESASTNQTSMYLCASSRITVGRPQPHEQYFGPGTRLTVT.

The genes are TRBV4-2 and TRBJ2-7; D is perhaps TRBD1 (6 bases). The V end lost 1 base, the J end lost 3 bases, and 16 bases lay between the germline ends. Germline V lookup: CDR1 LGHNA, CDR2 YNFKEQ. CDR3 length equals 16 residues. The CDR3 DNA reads TGTGCCAGCAGCCAAGGGTCCGGGACACGAGACTACGAGCAGTACTTC. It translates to CASSQGSGTRDYEQYF.

The CDR3 DNA reads as TGTGCCAGCAGCGTGTCCCAGGGACTTGATGTCTACACCTTC. Translating it yields CASSVSQGLDVYTF. The chain recombines TRBV9 with TRBJ1-2, with D possibly matching TRBD1 (5 bases). The CDR3 contains 14 residues. With 2 bases removed from V and 10 bases from J, the gap between germline ends came to 18 bases. CDR1 and CDR2 from the germline V gene are SGDLS and YYNGEE.

CDR3 residues: CASSQEEMGDTNTGELFF. The CDR3, as DNA: TGCGCCAGCAGCCAAGAGGAGATGGGGGATACGAACACCGGGGAGCTGTTTTTT. The rearrangement links TRBV4-3 to TRBJ2-2; D tentatively fits TRBD1 or TRBD2 (5 bases each). V was pared by 0 bases and J by 0 bases, with 14 bases between. Germline values: CDR1 LGHNA, CDR2 YSLEER. CDR3 length: 18 residues.

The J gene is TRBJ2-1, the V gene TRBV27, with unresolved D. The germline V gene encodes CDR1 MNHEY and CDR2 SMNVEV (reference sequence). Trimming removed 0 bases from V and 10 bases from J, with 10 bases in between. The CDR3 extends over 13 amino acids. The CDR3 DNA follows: TGTGCCAGCAGTTTATCCCCGGGCCGCGAGCAGTTCTTC. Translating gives CASSLSPGREQFF.

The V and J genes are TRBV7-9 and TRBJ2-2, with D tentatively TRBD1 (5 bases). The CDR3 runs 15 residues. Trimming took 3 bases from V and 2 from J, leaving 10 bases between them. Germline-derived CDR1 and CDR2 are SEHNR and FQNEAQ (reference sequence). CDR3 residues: CASSFWTKNTGELFF. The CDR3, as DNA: TGTGCCAGCAGCTTTTGGACAAAAAACACCGGGGAGCTGTTTTTT.

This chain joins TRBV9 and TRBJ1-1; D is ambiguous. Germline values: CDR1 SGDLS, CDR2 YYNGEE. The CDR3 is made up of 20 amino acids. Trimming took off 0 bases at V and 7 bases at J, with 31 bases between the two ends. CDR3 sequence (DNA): TGTGCCAGCAGCGTAGTACCACGCCCCATAGGGAGCCGAACCGTCTATGAAGCTTTCTTT. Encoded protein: CASSVVPRPIGSRTVYEAFF.

CDR3: CASSAHRDRGNHEQYF. The CDR3 bases are TGTGCCAGCAGCGCTCACCGGGACAGGGGCAACCACGAGCAGTACTTC. The V and J genes are TRBV9 and TRBJ2-7; TRBD1 matches 10 bases. The CDR3 is 16 residues long. V shed 3 bases, J shed 5 bases, and the junction held 11 bases outside the gene matches. From germline, CDR1 is SGDLS and CDR2 YYNGEE.

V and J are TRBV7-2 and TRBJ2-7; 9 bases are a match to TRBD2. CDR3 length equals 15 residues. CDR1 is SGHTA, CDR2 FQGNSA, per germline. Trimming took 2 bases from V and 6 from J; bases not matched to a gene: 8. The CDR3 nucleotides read TGTGCCAGCAGCTTACCGTGGACTAGCGCTCCCGAGCAGTACTTC. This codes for CASSLPWTSAPEQYF.

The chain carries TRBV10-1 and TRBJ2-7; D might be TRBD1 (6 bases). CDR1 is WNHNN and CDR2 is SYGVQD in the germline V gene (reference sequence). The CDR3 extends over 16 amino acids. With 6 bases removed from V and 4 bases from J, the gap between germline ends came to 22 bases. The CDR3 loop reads CASSSEQGSMGYEQYF. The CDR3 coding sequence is TGCGCCAGCAGCTCAGAACAGGGATCTATGGGTTACGAGCAGTACTTC.

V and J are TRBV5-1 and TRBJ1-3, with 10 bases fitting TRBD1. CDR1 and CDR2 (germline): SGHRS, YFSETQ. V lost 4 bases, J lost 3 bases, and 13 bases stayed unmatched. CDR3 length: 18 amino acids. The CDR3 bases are TGCGCCAGCAGCCCAATCGATTCGACAGGGGGCTTTGGAAACACCATATATTTT. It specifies CASSPIDSTGGFGNTIYF. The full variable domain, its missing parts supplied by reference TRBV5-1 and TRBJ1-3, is KAGVTQTPRYLIKTRGQQVTLSCSPISGHRSVSWYQQTPGQGLQFLFEYFSETQRNKGNFPGRFSGRQFSNSRSEMNVSTLELGDSALYLCASSPIDSTGGFGNTIYFGEGSWLTVV.

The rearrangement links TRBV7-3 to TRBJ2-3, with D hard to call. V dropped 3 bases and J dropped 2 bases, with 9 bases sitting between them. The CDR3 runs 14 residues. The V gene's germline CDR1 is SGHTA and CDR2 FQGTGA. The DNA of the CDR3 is TGTGCCAGCAGCTTTCAAACCTCCACAGATACGCAGTATTTT. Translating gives CASSFQTSTDTQYF.

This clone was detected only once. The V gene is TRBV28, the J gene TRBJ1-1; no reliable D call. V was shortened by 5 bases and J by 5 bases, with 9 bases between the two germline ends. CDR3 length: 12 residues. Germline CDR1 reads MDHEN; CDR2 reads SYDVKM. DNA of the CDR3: TGTGCCAGCAGTACCGCCGGGACTGAAGCTTTCTTT. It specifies CASSTAGTEAFF.

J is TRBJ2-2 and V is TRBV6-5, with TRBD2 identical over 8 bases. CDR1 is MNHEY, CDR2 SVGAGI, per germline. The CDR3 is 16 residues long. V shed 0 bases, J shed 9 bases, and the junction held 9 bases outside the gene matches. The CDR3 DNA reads TGTGCCAGCAGTTACTCGACCCGGACGGGAGGGAGGGAGCTGTTTTTT. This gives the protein CASSYSTRTGGRELFF.

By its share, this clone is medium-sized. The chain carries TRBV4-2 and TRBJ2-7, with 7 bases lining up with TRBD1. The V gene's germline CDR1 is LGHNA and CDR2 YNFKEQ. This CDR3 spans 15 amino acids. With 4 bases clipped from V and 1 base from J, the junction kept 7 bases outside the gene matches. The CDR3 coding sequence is TGTGCCAGCAGCCCCCGGGACAGCGTATCCTACGAGCAGTACTTC. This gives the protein CASSPRDSVSYEQYF.

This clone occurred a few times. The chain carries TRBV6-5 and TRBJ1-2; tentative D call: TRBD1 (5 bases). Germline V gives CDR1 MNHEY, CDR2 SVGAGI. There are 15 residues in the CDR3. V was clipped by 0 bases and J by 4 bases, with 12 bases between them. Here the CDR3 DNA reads TGTGCCAGCAGTTACTCGAGGGGCGGGTCCTATGGCTACACCTTC. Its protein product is CASSYSRGGSYGYTF.

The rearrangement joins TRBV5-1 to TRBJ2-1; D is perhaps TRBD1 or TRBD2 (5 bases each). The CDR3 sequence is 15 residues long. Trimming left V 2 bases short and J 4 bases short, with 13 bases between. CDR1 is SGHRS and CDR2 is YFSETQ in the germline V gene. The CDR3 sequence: CASSFDSGLYNEQFF. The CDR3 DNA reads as TGCGCCAGCAGCTTTGACAGCGGCCTTTACAATGAGCAGTTCTTC.